The clone carrying this TCR beta chain has more than one count but fewer than ten. Antigen unknown. This CDR3 region has 12 residues. Deletions cut 5 bases from V and 8 bases from J, with 13 bases between. Germline CDR1 reads DFQATT; CDR2 reads SNEGSKA (reference sequence). Regarding time point: persistent/refractory GD, antithyroid drugs over 5 years with positive TRAb. TCR sequences were obtained from RNA taken from PBMCs. Peripheral blood, around 9.7 milliliters per patient, was collected in EDTA tubes. This sample was included in a study of regulatory T cells in long-lasting Graves disease. Regarding the study as a whole: Thyroid tissue went unstudied; only peripheral blood was examined.

TCR beta libraries were built with iRepertoire HTBI primers and Arm-PCR of CDR3 regions. Each CDR3 protein is one row after TCRdb ran MiXCR on the multiplex PCR reads. Among roughly 700,000 distinct CDR3 sequences listed, around 30% were seen once. The TCR sequence derives from a female donor with Graves disease. The V gene is TRBV20-1, the J gene TRBJ2-1; possibly TRBD2 for D (5 bases). The input for sequencing was peripheral blood mononuclear cells (PBMCs), taken when the disease was refractory, from a patient treated with antithyroid drugs. The CDR3 sequence: CSADTSIDEQFF. The CDR3 coding sequence is TGCAGTGCTGATACTAGTATCGATGAGCAGTTCTTC.